This T cell receptor (beta chain) was documented in a study of radiotherapy plus CTLA-4 blockade in lung cancer. Across the study: Objective responses were recorded in roughly 20% of patients, with disease control recorded in 25% to 35%. General observations from the study: Subsequent to radiotherapy plus ipilimumab, tumor-derived TCR clones underwent expansion in blood. The best prediction of response reportedly came from early blood T cell clone dynamics, with interferon-beta.

With regard to this clone: Its specificity is unknown.

Focal radiation was given together with CTLA-4 blockade (ipilimumab) to patients with chemo-refractory metastatic non-small-cell lung cancer. Produced via immunoSEQ multiplex PCR; TCRdb's table is partial and in-frame only. The sample has 30,000 to 40,000 clones, 70% to 75% seen once; the top ten hold roughly an eighth. J was trimmed by 7 bases and V by 5 bases; bases with no gene match: 6. Germline V CDR1 and CDR2: PRHDT, FYEKMQ (reference sequence). The CDR3 loop spans 16 amino acids. The receptor was derived from a human donor with non-small cell lung cancer that progressed on radiotherapy plus ipilimumab. This chain joins TRBV13 and TRBJ2-1; TRBD2 aligns across 15 bases. The sequencing used peripheral blood, collected from a patient treated with radiotherapy plus ipilimumab. The chain's CDR3 is CASSPWTSGGVNEQFF. The CDR3 nucleotides read TGTGCCAGCAGCCCCTGGACTAGCGGGGGGGTAAATGAGCAGTTCTTC. The variable domain in full, with the rest retrieved from reference TRBV13 and TRBJ2-1, is AAGVIQSPRHLIKEKRETATLKCYPIPRHDTVYWYQQGPGQDPQFLISFYEKMQSDKGSIPDRFSAQQFSDYHSELNMSSLELGDSALYFCASSPWTSGGVNEQFFGPGTRLTVL.